This note documents a single T cell receptor beta chain sequence. The CDR3 is 12 residues long. The V gene's germline CDR1 is DFQATT and CDR2 SNEGSKA (reference sequence). V lost 3 bases and J 2 bases, leaving 7 bases between the germline ends. The data are from a study of T cell responses to AZD1222 COVID-19 vaccine. Clones were read by immunoSEQ multiplex PCR, and TCRdb kept only the in-frame ones, dropping some. The sample contains about 110,000 clones, roughly 87% of which appear only once. Sample: peripheral blood, taken on day 0 of AZD1222 vaccination. This clonotype was sampled from an adult in good health. This chain connects TRBV20-1 to TRBJ1-2; D remains unclear. The CDR3 reads CSASPQNYGYTF. In nucleotides, the CDR3 is TGCAGTGCTAGTCCCCAGAACTATGGCTACACCTTC.